Each of the 19 T cell receptor beta chains below was sequenced from the same sample in a study of type 1 and type 2 diabetes patients. The PCR template was genomic DNA. A primer set of 30 forward and 13 reverse primers amplified the CDR3. TCRdb reprocessed the multiplex PCR reads via MiXCR and lists one record per CDR3 protein. The top ten hold approximately 13% of the sample, which has around 300,000 distinct CDR3 sequences, approximately 45% seen once. The sequencing input was peripheral blood mononuclear cells (PBMCs). These TCRs come from a man in his late teens or twenties with type 2 diabetes.

V gene TRBV3-1 combines with J gene TRBJ1-2; a weak D match, TRBD1 (5 bases). CDR1 LGHDT and CDR2 YNNKEL come from the germline V gene (reference sequence). CDR3 size: 15 residues. The V end lost 0 bases, the J end lost 6 bases, and 14 bases lay between the germline ends. CDR3 loop: CASSQELLGVHGYTF. The CDR3 DNA follows: TGTGCCAGCAGCCAAGAGCTCCTGGGGGTCCATGGCTACACCTTC.

In regard to this clonotype: The CDR3 ends on some other residue instead of the conserved phenylalanine or tryptophan, so this is likely a read error. The chain couples TRBV5-1 to TRBJ2-7, with TRBD1 identical over 10 bases. V shed 5 bases and J 7 bases; nucleotides not matched to a gene: 6. This CDR3 region has 13 residues. The germline V gene has CDR1 SGHRS and CDR2 YFSETQ. CDR3 sequence reads: CASSRQGAEEQYL. CDR3 DNA sequence: TGCGCCAGCAGTCGACAGGGGGCGGAGGAGCAGTACCTC.

The rearrangement uses TRBV19 and TRBJ1-5; TRBD1 aligns across 12 bases. V trimming: 2 bases; J trimming: 6 bases; junction bases outside the gene matches: 5. The CDR3 runs to 16 residues. Per the germline V gene, CDR1 is LNHDA and CDR2 is SQIVND (reference sequence). The CDR3 nucleotides are TGTGCCAGTAGTATACCGGGACAGGGGGCTCGTCAGCCCCAGCATTTT. It specifies CASSIPGQGARQPQHF.

This clonotype was seen a single time. V usage is TRBV5-1 and J usage is TRBJ2-5, with 10 bases aligning to TRBD1. CDR1 and CDR2 (germline): SGHRS, YFSETQ. The CDR3 contains 18 residues. V gave up 0 bases and J gave up 7 bases; unmatched junction bases: 15. CDR3 nucleotides: TGCGCCAGCAGCTTGGTGAGGACAGGGGGTGGACAAGTGGTGACCCAGTACTTC. It encodes CASSLVRTGGGQVVTQYF.

The sample holds a few counts of this clonotype. This chain joins TRBV5-1 and TRBJ1-4; D not certain. Per the germline V gene, CDR1 is SGHRS and CDR2 is YFSETQ. V lost 0 bases and J 7 bases, leaving 10 bases between the germline ends. The CDR3 covers 14 residues. Here the CDR3 reads CASSLGTSSEKLFF. The CDR3 DNA is TGCGCCAGCAGCTTGGGGACGTCTAGTGAAAAACTGTTTTTT.

This clonotype was detected a few times. The chain has TRBV20-1 and TRBJ2-3, with D perhaps TRBD1 or TRBD2 (7 bases each). The CDR3 runs to 18 residues. In germline, CDR1 is DFQATT, CDR2 SNEGSKA (reference sequence). Trimming pared 1 base from V and 2 bases from J, leaving 22 bases between. The CDR3 here is CSARGRPRQGGTTDTQYF. The CDR3, as DNA: TGCAGTGCTAGAGGCCGGCCCCGACAGGGAGGGACCACAGATACGCAGTATTTT.

This chain connects TRBV27 to TRBJ1-2, with TRBD1 identical over 9 bases. The germline CDR1 and CDR2 sequences are MNHEY and SMNVEV (reference sequence). The ends lost 5 bases at V and 7 bases at J; junction bases unmatched: 11. This CDR3 spans 15 amino acids. The CDR3 region has the DNA TGTGCCAGCAGTCCCCGGGACAGGGTGTATAGTGGCTACACCTTC. This gives the protein CASSPRDRVYSGYTF.

About this clonotype itself: One end of the junction does not line up with germline, which may come from a read error. The J gene is TRBJ2-6, the V gene TRBV10-3; D unresolved. The germline V gene has CDR1 ENHRY and CDR2 SYGVKD. CDR3 length: 14 residues. The chain's CDR3 is CAIRLDFGTNVLTF. CDR3 DNA: TGTGCCATCAGACTTGATTTTGGGACCAACGTCCTGACTTTC.

This clonotype was seen more than once but under ten times. The chain employs TRBV19 and TRBJ1-1; TRBD1 matches 10 bases. CDR1 and CDR2 (germline): LNHDA, SQIVND (reference sequence). V lost 3 bases and J lost 4; bases outside the gene matches: 2. CDR3 length: 14 amino acids. CDR3 bases: TGTGCCAGTAGTATCGGGACAGGGGTCACTGAAGCTTTCTTT. It codes for CASSIGTGVTEAFF. The variable domain in full, with the rest retrieved from reference TRBV19 and TRBJ1-1, is DGGITQSPKYLFRKEGQNVTLSCEQNLNHDAMYWYRQDPGQGLRLIYYSQIVNDFQKGDIAEGYSVSREKKESFPLTVTSAQKNPTAFYLCASSIGTGVTEAFFGQGTRLTVV.

The chain uses TRBV19 and TRBJ1-5, with D maybe TRBD1 (5 bases). CDR1 is LNHDA, CDR2 SQIVND, per germline (reference sequence). The ends were cut back, 2 bases at V and 5 bases at J, with 10 bases in the middle. CDR3 length: 14 residues. The CDR3 DNA follows: TGTGCCAGTAGTATAATTTGGGGGGATCAGCCCCAGCATTTT. This sequence encodes CASSIIWGDQPQHF.

Points on this clonotype: This clone may be a read error of a much larger clone one base away. The chain is built from TRBV2 and TRBJ1-2; D is possibly TRBD1 (6 bases). Trimming took 3 bases from V and 8 from J, leaving 16 bases between them. Germline V gene sequence: CDR1 SNHLY, CDR2 FYNNEI. This CDR3 contains 14 residues. The CDR3 region is CASSESVGGFGYTF. The CDR3, as DNA: TGTGCCAGCAGTGAGTCGGTAGGGGGATTCGGCTACACCTTC.

This clonotype turned up a few times. The chain is built from TRBV20-1 and TRBJ2-7, with 10 bases aligning to TRBD1. CDR3 length: 13 amino acids. Germline V gene sequence: CDR1 DFQATT, CDR2 SNEGSKA (reference sequence). Losses at the gene ends were 6 bases for V and 4 bases for J; bases not matched to a gene: 6. CDR3 amino acids: CSAPDRGGYEQYF. The DNA for the CDR3 is TGCAGTGCACCGGACAGGGGGGGTTACGAGCAGTACTTC.

The rearrangement links TRBV29-1 to TRBJ1-1, with a weak D call TRBD1 (5 bases). V lost 2 bases and J lost 6, with 10 bases in between. The CDR3 contains 12 residues. Per germline, CDR1 SQVTM and CDR2 ANQGSEA. This CDR3 reads CSVEPGRSEAFF. CDR3 DNA: TGCAGCGTTGAACCAGGGAGGTCTGAAGCTTTCTTT.

The chain is built from TRBV20-1 and TRBJ1-2; D gene uncertain. The CDR3 covers 14 residues. Germline CDR1 reads DFQATT; CDR2 reads SNEGSKA (reference sequence). Deletions cut 6 bases from V and 3 bases from J, with 17 bases between. The CDR3 sequence: CSAPRARPYYGYTF. In DNA, the CDR3 is TGCAGTGCCCCGAGGGCCAGACCGTACTATGGCTACACCTTC.

The gene calls are TRBV4-1 and TRBJ2-7; the D is unclear. The germline gives CDR1 MGHRA, CDR2 YSYEKL. V lost 1 base and J lost 5, with 9 bases in between. This CDR3 comprises 13 residues. The chain's CDR3 is CASSQVEHDEQYF. CDR3 nucleotide sequence: TGCGCCAGCAGCCAAGTGGAGCACGACGAGCAGTACTTC.

The rearrangement uses TRBV6-5 and TRBJ1-2; the D gene is possibly TRBD1 (6 bases). V was cut by 5 bases and J by 3 bases, with 19 bases left in between. The CDR3 has 16 amino acids. Germline V gene data show CDR1 as MNHEY and CDR2 as SVGAGI. The CDR3 nucleotides are TGTGCCAGCAGTCCACATACCACGGGGGCAGACTATGGCTACACCTTC. It is translated as CASSPHTTGADYGYTF.

The V call is TRBV6-1, the J call TRBJ2-5; 12 nucleotides align to TRBD2. J gave up 3 bases and V 6 bases, and 8 bases lay outside the gene matches. The germline CDR1 and CDR2 sequences are MNHNS and SASEGT. This CDR3 has 16 amino acids. This CDR3 reads CASSRRLAGDKETQYF. The CDR3 DNA reads TGTGCCAGCAGCAGACGACTAGCGGGGGATAAAGAGACCCAGTACTTC.

This clonotype was seen only a few times. V is TRBV5-1 and J is TRBJ2-3, with TRBD2 matching over 13 bases. Germline V gene lookup returns CDR1 SGHRS and CDR2 YFSETQ. The CDR3 consists of 16 residues. V lost 4 bases to trimming and J lost 4 bases; unmatched junction nucleotides: 6. This CDR3 is CASSPTSGGVPDTQYF. The CDR3 coding sequence is TGCGCCAGCAGCCCCACTAGCGGGGGGGTCCCAGATACGCAGTATTTT.

Comment on this clonotype: Since no conserved phenylalanine or tryptophan closes the CDR3, a read error is the likely cause. V and J are TRBV5-1 and TRBJ2-7, with D hard to call. The CDR3 sequence is 16 residues long. The ends were cut back, 0 bases at V and 4 bases at J, with 17 bases in the middle. Looked up from germline, CDR1 is SGHRS and CDR2 is YFSETQ. The CDR3 loop reads CASSLEGIPTDYEQYS. In DNA, the CDR3 is TGCGCCAGCAGCTTGGAGGGTATACCCACGGATTACGAGCAGTACTCC.